The rows below give T cell receptor beta chains drawn from one sample of a study of shared clonotypes between healthy human individuals. Libraries were prepared by immunoSEQ multiplex PCR; TCRdb keeps only in-frame clonotypes and omits some of them. The table records around 1.9 million clones, approximately 92% of them present only once. Sequenced: naive CD8+ T cells from PBMCs. Every receptor here comes from a man younger than 35 in good health. Some clones in this sample may be carry-over from other donors' samples. Each CDR3 is given with its conserved first and last residue. A D gene is named only where the DNA matches it firmly. Clone size, where shown, is once, few, many, or a class for clones that have expanded.

j_gene	v_gene	abundance	d_gene	CDR3nt	CDR3aa
TRBJ2-3	TRBV4-1	NA	TRBD1	TGCGCCAGCAGCCAAGTTCGACAGGGGGCTACAGATACGCAGTATTTT	CASSQVRQGATDTQYF
TRBJ2-7	TRBV11-2	NA	NA	TGTGCCAGCAGCTCGAGGGGGTCGGATTCCTACGAGCAGTACTTC	CASSSRGSDSYEQYF
TRBJ2-2	TRBV6-5	NA	NA	TGTGCCAGCAGTTTCGGAGAGACCGGGGAGCTGTTTTTT	CASSFGETGELFF
TRBJ2-7	TRBV6-1	NA	TRBD2	TGTGCCAGCAGCAGGGACTACTCGAAACCTGAGCAGTACTTC	CASSRDYSKPEQYF
TRBJ1-1	TRBV29-1	NA	NA	TGCAGCGTTGTAGGGGGACACCTGAACACTGAAGCTTTCTTT	CSVVGGHLNTEAFF
TRBJ2-2	TRBV28	NA	TRBD1	TGTGCCAGCAACAGGGGGCTCTCCGGGGAGCTGTTTTTT	CASNRGLSGELFF
TRBJ2-3	TRBV7-6	once	TRBD2	TGTGCCAGCAGCTTAGATCCAGCGGGAGCAGATACGCAGTATTTT	CASSLDPAGADTQYF
TRBJ1-1	TRBV28	NA	TRBD1	TGTGCCAGCAGACCGGGACAGGTTGAAGCTTTCTTT	CASRPGQVEAFF
TRBJ2-5	TRBV2	NA	NA	TGTGCCAGCAGTCGGACGGAACAAGAGACCCAGTACTTC	CASSRTEQETQYF
TRBJ1-1	TRBV7-3	few	NA	TGTGCCAGCAGCTTAATCGGTAACACTGAAGCTTTCTTT	CASSLIGNTEAFF
TRBJ1-5	TRBV28	once	NA	TGTGCCAGCGGACCGGGACCCCAGGGAGCTAGCAATCAGCCCCAGCATTTT	CASGPGPQGASNQPQHF
TRBJ2-1	TRBV13	NA	TRBD2	TGTGCCAGCAGCTTAGGTGGACTAGCCCCCAACAATGAGCAGTTCTTC	CASSLGGLAPNNEQFF
TRBJ1-2	TRBV4-3	NA	NA	TGCGCCAGCAGCACCCCTGCGGGCGGCCCAATCTATGGCTACACCTTC	CASSTPAGGPIYGYTF
TRBJ2-1	TRBV11-2	NA	NA	TGTGCCAGCACCCTGAGCTTGGGCAATGAGCAGTTCTTC	CASTLSLGNEQFF
TRBJ1-2	TRBV15	NA	NA	TGTGCCACCTCCCCAGAGATCGTCGCGCCAGGGTTGCCCAACTATGGCTACACCTTC	CATSPEIVAPGLPNYGYTF
TRBJ1-5	TRBV6-1	NA	NA	TGTGCCAGCAGAAGTGAGGTTAGCAATCAGCCCCAGCATTTT	CASRSEVSNQPQHF
TRBJ1-5	TRBV27	NA	TRBD1	TGTGCCAGCAGAATCGACAGGGATCAGCCCCAGCATTTT	CASRIDRDQPQHF
TRBJ1-1	TRBV27	once	TRBD1	TGTGCCAGCAGTGGCGGGGCGGGACAGGGGGCGTCGAACACTGAAGCTTTCTTT	CASSGGAGQGASNTEAFF
TRBJ2-7	TRBV7-8	NA	TRBD1	TGTGCCAGCAGCTCCGCCGACAGGGGGTACGACGAGCAGTACTTC	CASSSADRGYDEQYF
TRBJ2-1	TRBV7-9	NA	TRBD2	TGTGCCAGCAGCTCGCGGGAGGGGGACTACAATGAGCAGTTCTTC	CASSSREGDYNEQFF
TRBJ2-1	TRBV6-1	NA	NA	TGTGCCAGCAGTGAGTATCCCCGGGCTGAGCAGTTCTTC	CASSEYPRAEQFF
TRBJ1-1	TRBV6-5	NA	NA	TGTGCCAGCAGTGGAAGCCACCGCGTGTGGGAAGCTTTCTTT	CASSGSHRVWEAFF
TRBJ2-3	TRBV11-3	NA	NA	TGTGCCAGCAGCTCCCGGGCGACCACAGATACGCAGTATTTT	CASSSRATTDTQYF
TRBJ1-2	TRBV27	NA	NA	TGTGCCAGCAGCCCCCGGAGGGAAAACTATGGCTACACCTTC	CASSPRRENYGYTF
TRBJ1-1	TRBV27	NA	NA	TGTGCCAGCAGTTTAGGGGACGGTATGAACACTGAAGCTTTCTTT	CASSLGDGMNTEAFF
TRBJ1-1	TRBV7-2	NA	TRBD1	TGTGCCAGCAGCTTAGGTCAGGGGGCTCTGAGGACTGAAGCTTTCTTT	CASSLGQGALRTEAFF
TRBJ2-3	TRBV11-2	NA	NA	TGTGCCAGCAGCTCCGACTGGGGCACGGAAGGCGGGGATACGCAGTATTTT	CASSSDWGTEGGDTQYF